The entry below gives a single T cell receptor beta chain sequence along with its context. Its antigen is not identified. The method was immunoSEQ multiplex PCR; TCRdb's version includes in-frame clones alone and lacks a portion of them. The data contain 5,500 or so clones, around 77% of them singletons. This entry comes from a study of immune evolution from preneoplasia to lung adenocarcinoma. There are 13 residues in the CDR3. J gave up 2 bases and V 7 bases, and 4 bases lay outside the gene matches. Per germline, CDR1 ENHRY and CDR2 SYGVKD. Study-wide findings and caveats: Normal lung had highest clonality; later lesions appeared denser, more diverse.

The rearrangement links TRBV10-3 to TRBJ2-7; the match to TRBD1 covers 8 bases. The sample was FFPE normal lung tissue adjacent to the tumor. This TCR came from a person aged 50-75 years with lung adenocarcinoma. CDR3 DNA sequence: TGTGCCATCAACCCGGGACAGGCCTACGAGCAGTACTTC. This gives the protein CAINPGQAYEQYF.